Presented here are 3 T cell receptor beta chains from one specimen sequenced in a study of vaccination and CD4 T cells after COVID-19. Their recognized antigens are unknown. Treatment noted: approximately nine-day PBMC culture with coronavirus spike peptide pools or control peptides (ViraFEST assay). With the Oncomine TCR Beta short-read assay, DNA from cultured CD4+ T cells was sequenced. TCRdb re-called the PCR reads through MiXCR, storing one row per CDR3 protein. Of around 26,000 distinct CDR3 sequences listed, roughly 71% were seen once; the top ten hold under 20%. Sequencing used CD4+ T cells from blood, cultured in vitro, obtained after SARS-CoV-2 vaccination. These receptors were taken from a human donor who received a COVID-19 vaccine.

J is TRBJ1-5 and V is TRBV6-2 or TRBV6-3, with unresolved D. Germline V CDR1 and CDR2: MNHEY, SVGEGT. The CDR3 runs to 13 residues. The V end lost 2 bases, the J end lost 3 bases, and 5 bases lay between the germline ends. CDR3 residues: CASSYAYNQPQHF. In nucleotides, the CDR3 is TGTGCCAGCAGTTACGCCTACAATCAGCCCCAGCATTTT.

This clonotype was picked up a small number of times. This CDR3 is CATSDPMTRGPLGEQFF. Here the CDR3 DNA reads TGTGCCACCAGTGATCCCATGACCAGGGGCCCTCTCGGAGAGCAGTTCTTC. The V gene is TRBV24-1, the J gene TRBJ2-1; D is possibly TRBD1 (6 bases). The length of the CDR3 is 17 residues. Germline V gene data show CDR1 as KGHDR and CDR2 as SFDVKD. V dropped 3 bases and J dropped 10 bases, with 24 bases sitting between them.

This sequence joins TRBV30 and TRBJ2-3; D ambiguous. Trimming removed 0 bases from V and 0 bases from J, with 4 bases in between. CDR3 length: 13 amino acids. Germline values: CDR1 GTSNPN, CDR2 SVGIG (reference sequence). Here the CDR3 DNA reads TGTGCCTGGAGTGTGGGTAGCACAGATACGCAGTATTTT. Encoded protein: CAWSVGSTDTQYF.